This T cell receptor (beta chain) was retrieved from a study of beta chain features in type 1 diabetes (dated by TCRdb to the late 2010s). In the study overall: No differences in mean age, gender distribution, total cell number or subset yield were found between patients and healthy donors. A total of over 95,000,000 sorted cells were examined across all samples, and RNA yield correlated strongly with the number of cells per subset. In the study, recently diagnosed type 1 diabetes patients and matched healthy donors were compared on the TCRB repertoires of their sorted circulating CD4+ T cell subsets. Naive and central memory subsets were obtained from all 30 or so donors, but regulatory and stem cell-like memory subsets were isolated from only 8 patients and roughly 8 healthy donors.

All of the isolated RNA was reverse transcribed with the High Capacity cDNA Reverse Transcription Kit, so expressed TCRB transcripts were sequenced. Deep immunoSEQ sequencing was applied to naive, central memory and regulatory T cell samples, giving an average of about 3.7 million total reads per sample. Sorted cells were lysed in RLT buffer, and RNA was extracted using DNase-treated RNeasy Micro or Mini kits according to cell number. To prevent cross-contamination, every cell subset was processed on its own, while patient and healthy donor samples were processed together. The immunoSEQ multiplex PCR was used to amplify TCRB sequences from cDNA, yielding 87-bp fragments that span the CDR3 region. Sequencing of the amplicons was performed on the Illumina HiSeq platform. Concerning the study's data processing: PCR bias was computationally corrected using synthetic template baselines, reads within Hamming distance 2 were collapsed, and singletons that could not be merged were discarded. Reads were aligned to IMGT to assign V, D and J genes, CDR3 length, and insertions or deletions at six rearrangement sites. Clonotype counts were normalized to sorted cell number within each subset before computing true diversity and Gini coefficients with the tcR R package. The overlap coefficient, calculated on TCRB nucleotide sequences, was used to measure repertoire sharing. Out-of-frame TCRB sequences from naive cells were analyzed to stand in for the pre-selection repertoire. TCRdb retrieved this table from immuneACCESS and kept in-frame rearrangements only. Not all clones are present; in checked studies, unresolved V genes account for under half, and no reason is known for the remainder. The V and J calls and the clone size are those of that table, but D and trimming were determined from the DNA. The sample includes fewer than 350,000 clones, with about 15% observed a single time. More than 0.015% of the sample goes to the ten largest clones.

Measured from the cysteine to the phenylalanine, the CDR3 is 16 residues long. Only the CDR3 part of the read is kept: 48 bases, read in frame from the first base. The junction carries 20 bases between V and J, which are trimmed by 5 bases and 4 bases respectively. CDR1 and CDR2, per the germline V gene, are SGHRS and YFSETQ. Study-wide findings and limitations: Patients with type 1 diabetes made fewer insertions and deleted more nucleotides at VDJ recombination sites, implying thymic rearrangement abnormalities. Type 1 diabetes patients showed a moderate but significant shortening of TCRB CDR3 length in all four CD4+ subsets. Shorter templates might have been favored by PCR, but patient and control samples were amplified and corrected together, so both groups would have been affected equally by any skew. Because cDNA was sequenced instead of genomic DNA, activated cells with high expression could be over-represented, although the groups did not differ in activation or CD3 levels. HLA sub-analyses involved small numbers of individuals, so any influence of HLA type on TCRB rearrangement remained unresolved. The naive, central memory and regulatory TCRB repertoires appeared to resemble one another more closely among patients than among healthy donors.

From each donor, a single peripheral blood sample of about 100 mL on average was drawn into heparinised tubes. Using a panel that included CD45RO, CCR7, CD25, CD127, CD95 and CD27, naive, central memory, regulatory and stem cell-like memory CD4+ T cells were sorted on a BD FACSAria II. Purity was above 95% for every sorted population. PBMCs were isolated right away by Lymphoprep density gradient centrifugation and were stained directly, without culture. So that batch effects would be minimized, each experiment stained and sorted samples in pairs, pairing one healthy donor with one patient. Only a few counts were recorded for this clone. The target of this receptor is not known. No base quality values were provided; no much bigger clone lies one nucleotide off.

The TCR originated in a man aged 18 to 29 with type 1 diabetes. Recombination linked TRBV5-1 to TRBJ2-3; possibly the D gene is TRBD1, per 6 matching bases. Specimen: naive CD4+ T cells from blood. The sample's cell subset or site label, decoded: true naive CD4+ T cells. The sequence in DNA is TGCGCCAGCAGGTCAAGGGGGACCCCAGTGCCAGATACGCAGTATTTT. This yields the protein CASRSRGTPVPDTQYF.